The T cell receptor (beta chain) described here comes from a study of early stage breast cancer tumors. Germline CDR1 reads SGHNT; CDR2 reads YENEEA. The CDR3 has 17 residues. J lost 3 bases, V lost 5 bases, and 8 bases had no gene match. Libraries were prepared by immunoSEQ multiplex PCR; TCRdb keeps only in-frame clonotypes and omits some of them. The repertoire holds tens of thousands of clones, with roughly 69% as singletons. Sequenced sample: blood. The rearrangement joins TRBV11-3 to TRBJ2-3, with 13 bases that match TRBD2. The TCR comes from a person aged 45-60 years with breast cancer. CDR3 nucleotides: TGTGCCAGCAGCCCCTGGACTAGCGGGAGTGGGACAGATACGCAGTATTTT. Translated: CASSPWTSGSGTDTQYF.